These 20 T cell receptor beta chains share one sample of origin, sequenced in a study of cytomegalovirus exposure and HLA in healthy donors. The primer mix had 60 Vbeta and 13 Jbeta primers. Produced via immunoSEQ multiplex PCR; TCRdb's table is partial and in-frame only. Seen here are about 150,000 clones, around 79% observed once, and the top ten hold less than 8.5%. The sample comprised PBMCs. All receptors derive from a man aged 30 to 39 in good health and CMV-seropositive.

The chain joins TRBV10-3 to TRBJ2-7; TRBD2 aligns across 8 bases. The CDR3 covers 14 residues. Germline V CDR1 and CDR2: ENHRY, SYGVKD. V lost 7 bases to trimming and J lost 0 bases; unmatched junction nucleotides: 5. Written as DNA, the CDR3 is TGTGCCATCACCGGGGGGGAAAGCTCCTACGAGCAGTACTTC. It is translated as CAITGGESSYEQYF.

Notes on this clone: It is likely a read error, because the conserved phenylalanine at the end of the CDR3 is missing. V and J are TRBV6-5 and TRBJ2-7; perhaps TRBD1 as D (6 bases). In germline, CDR1 is MNHEY, CDR2 SVGAGI. V shed 0 bases and J shed 5 bases, with 14 bases lying between them. This CDR3 contains 15 residues. The CDR3 nucleotides are TGTGCCAGCAGTTACTCGGGCAGGGGCGTCAACGAGCAGTACCTC. This codes for CASSYSGRGVNEQYL.

With regard to this clone: At one end the junction does not follow the germline gene, possibly because of a read error. V is TRBV19 and J is TRBJ1-1, with a tentative D call TRBD1 (6 bases). The germline V gene encodes CDR1 LNHDA and CDR2 SQIVND (reference sequence). The CDR3 totals 13 residues. CDR3 in DNA: TGTGCCAGTAGTATAAGCAGGGGTCCGATGCGGAACTTT. Its protein is CASSISRGPMRNF.

The rearrangement links TRBV25-1 to TRBJ2-7; 11 nucleotides match TRBD2. The germline V gene encodes CDR1 MGHDK and CDR2 SYGVNS. The V and J ends lost 4 bases and 0 bases, in that order; junction bases with no gene match: 8. The CDR3 runs to 17 residues. The CDR3 is CASSVGGTSGTSYEQYF. The CDR3 DNA follows: TGTGCCAGCAGTGTAGGTGGGACTAGCGGCACCTCCTACGAGCAGTACTTC.

This clone was observed a handful of times. The rearrangement joins TRBV7-9 to TRBJ2-3; the D is unclear. Trimming shortened V by 6 bases and J by 0 bases, and 10 bases separated the two germline ends. The CDR3 is made up of 14 amino acids. Germline assignment: CDR1 SEHNR and CDR2 FQNEAQ (reference sequence). In nucleotides, the CDR3 is TGTGCCAGCAGAGCGCCCGACAGCACAGATACGCAGTATTTT. This gives the protein CASRAPDSTDTQYF. The full variable domain, rest sourced from reference TRBV7-9 and TRBJ2-3, is DTGVSQNPRHKITKRGQNVTFRCDPISEHNRLYWYRQTLGQGPEFLTYFQNEAQLEKSRLLSDRFSAERPKGSFSTLEIQRTEQGDSAMYLCASRAPDSTDTQYFGPGTRLTVL.

The rearrangement joins TRBV19 to TRBJ2-7; TRBD2 aligns across 7 bases. Per the germline V gene, CDR1 is LNHDA and CDR2 is SQIVND (reference sequence). V gave up 5 bases and J gave up 0 bases; unmatched junction bases: 4. The CDR3 totals 14 residues. CDR3 nucleotides: TGTGCCAGTAGTCCCGGGACTAACTCCTACGAGCAGTACTTC. This gives the protein CASSPGTNSYEQYF. The variable domain in full, completed from reference TRBV19 and TRBJ2-7, reads DGGITQSPKYLFRKEGQNVTLSCEQNLNHDAMYWYRQDPGQGLRLIYYSQIVNDFQKGDIAEGYSVSREKKESFPLTVTSAQKNPTAFYLCASSPGTNSYEQYFGPGTRLTVT.

Only one count was recorded for this clone. This rearrangement joins TRBV25-1 to TRBJ1-2; 10 positions agree with TRBD1. The CDR3 runs 13 residues. Per the germline V gene, CDR1 is MGHDK and CDR2 is SYGVNS. J gave up 8 bases and V 3 bases, and 3 bases lay outside the gene matches. The CDR3 sequence is CASSDEDRGGYTF. CDR3 coding DNA: TGTGCCAGCAGTGATGAGGACAGGGGGGGCTACACCTTC.

The rearrangement uses TRBV5-1 and TRBJ2-7, with D unclear. Germline CDR1 is SGHRS and CDR2 is YFSETQ. The germline V and J ends were trimmed by 4 bases and 2 bases, with 4 bases remaining between them. The CDR3 spans 11 residues. DNA of the CDR3: TGCGCCAGCAGCGCGACCTACGAGCAGTACTTC. It codes for CASSATYEQYF.

This chain joins TRBV27 and TRBJ1-1; 9 nucleotides line up with TRBD1. Germline V gene sequence: CDR1 MNHEY, CDR2 SMNVEV (reference sequence). Trimming took 4 bases from V and 5 from J; bases not matched to a gene: 14. This CDR3 contains 17 residues. The CDR3 region is CASSSSSHGTGPTEAFF. CDR3 coding DNA: TGTGCCAGCAGTTCTTCATCCCACGGGACAGGGCCTACTGAAGCTTTCTTT.

The J gene is TRBJ1-4, the V gene TRBV9, with 9 bases aligning to TRBD1. Germline V gene lookup returns CDR1 SGDLS and CDR2 YYNGEE. V lost 3 bases to trimming and J lost 8 bases; unmatched junction nucleotides: 8. The length of the CDR3 is 15 residues. CDR3 loop: CASSAWGQGQEKLFF. The CDR3, as DNA: TGTGCCAGCAGCGCGTGGGGACAGGGTCAGGAAAAACTGTTTTTT. The full variable domain, its missing parts supplied by reference TRBV9 and TRBJ1-4, is DSGVTQTPKHLITATGQRVTLRCSPRSGDLSVYWYQQSLDQGLQFLIQYYNGEERAKGNILERFSAQQFPDLHSELNLSSLELGDSALYFCASSAWGQGQEKLFFGSGTQLSVL.

The rearrangement links TRBV19 to TRBJ2-5; D ambiguous. V lost 3 bases and J 5 bases, leaving 13 bases between the germline ends. The CDR3 has 14 amino acids. Looked up from germline, CDR1 is LNHDA and CDR2 is SQIVND (reference sequence). The CDR3 sequence: CASSIGVGSETQYF. Written as DNA, the CDR3 is TGTGCCAGTAGTATCGGCGTGGGCTCGGAGACCCAGTACTTC.

The gene calls are TRBV4-1 and TRBJ1-1, with D possibly matching TRBD1 (5 bases). Germline CDR1 and CDR2: MGHRA and YSYEKL. The CDR3 has 16 amino acids. Deletions cut 4 bases from V and 7 bases from J, with 22 bases between. Written as DNA, the CDR3 is TGCGCCAGCAGCCCCCATCGCCGGGGAGGGGAAGGTGAAGCTTTCTTT. This gives the protein CASSPHRRGGEGEAFF.

The chain has TRBV7-2 and TRBJ1-2, with 7 bases fitting TRBD1. Germline V gives CDR1 SGHTA, CDR2 FQGNSA. The CDR3 has 14 residues. V gave up 1 base and J gave up 3 bases; unmatched junction bases: 2. The CDR3 loop reads CASSLGGQDYGYTF. CDR3 sequence (DNA): TGTGCCAGCAGCTTAGGAGGACAGGACTATGGCTACACCTTC.

The rearrangement joins TRBV28 to TRBJ2-5; 10 bases align to TRBD1. CDR1 is MDHEN, CDR2 SYDVKM, per germline. The V gene end was trimmed by 2 bases and the J gene end by 3 bases; junction bases not matched to a gene: 0. The CDR3 is 14 amino acids. For the CDR3, the DNA is TGTGCCAGCAGTTTAGGGACAGGGGAAGAGACCCAGTACTTC. It yields the protein CASSLGTGEETQYF.

This clone turned up a few times. This sequence joins TRBV6-5 and TRBJ2-7, with 8 bases matching TRBD1. The CDR3 runs 12 residues. Germline CDR1 is MNHEY and CDR2 is SVGAGI. The V gene end was trimmed by 6 bases and the J gene end by 6 bases; junction bases not matched to a gene: 4. Here the CDR3 reads CASSPTGVEQYF. The CDR3 bases are TGTGCCAGCAGCCCGACAGGGGTCGAGCAGTACTTC.

V and J are TRBV10-3 and TRBJ2-7, with 11 positions matching TRBD2. Germline V gene lookup returns CDR1 ENHRY and CDR2 SYGVKD. This CDR3 has 16 residues. The V and J ends lost 4 bases and 5 bases, in that order; junction bases with no gene match: 10. The CDR3 bases are TGTGCCATCAGTGCGGCCGGGACTAGCGGCCGCAACGAGCAGTACTTC. It translates to CAISAAGTSGRNEQYF.

The chain employs TRBV30 and TRBJ2-5; TRBD1 matches 8 bases. The length of the CDR3 is 13 residues. V dropped 4 bases and J dropped 11; count of bases not matched to a gene: 12. From germline, CDR1 is GTSNPN and CDR2 SVGIG (reference sequence). CDR3 loop: CAWNLDRVGEQYF. CDR3 nucleotides: TGTGCCTGGAACTTGGACAGGGTGGGAGAGCAGTACTTC.

The CDR3: CASSLGQGANGNTIYF. CDR3 DNA sequence: TGTGCCAGCAGCTTGGGACAGGGGGCGAATGGAAACACCATATATTTT. This rearrangement joins TRBV5-4 to TRBJ1-3; 10 positions agree with TRBD1. V lost 0 bases, J lost 3 bases, and 3 bases stayed unmatched. The CDR3 runs 16 residues. Germline V gene data show CDR1 as SGHNT and CDR2 as YYREEE (reference sequence).

Only one count was recorded for this clone. J is TRBJ2-2 and V is TRBV18; no clear D. CDR3 length equals 17 residues. The V and J ends lost 1 base and 0 bases respectively, with 12 bases between them. The germline gives CDR1 KGHSH, CDR2 LQKENI. The chain's CDR3 is CASSPLLTGSNTGELFF. CDR3 nucleotides: TGTGCCAGCTCACCACTGTTGACGGGTTCGAACACCGGGGAGCTGTTTTTT.

The chain combines TRBV28 with TRBJ1-2, with 9 bases matching TRBD1. The V gene's germline CDR1 is MDHEN and CDR2 SYDVKM. The junction had 8 bases not matched to a gene; V was cut back by 6 bases and J by 6 bases. The CDR3 contains 14 residues. In nucleotides, the CDR3 is TGTGCCAGCAGGCCGGGACAGGGCGCAAATGGCTACACCTTC. Its translation: CASRPGQGANGYTF.